The 21 T cell receptor beta chains given below trace back to one sample, sequenced in a study of monozygotic twins with inflammatory bowel disease. TCRdb reworked the 5' RACE reads into one entry per CDR3 protein, no DNA. There are hundreds of thousands of distinct CDR3 sequences in the sample, with more than 2% held by the top ten. The specimen sequenced was blood. These receptors came from a human donor with ulcerative colitis or Crohn's disease, or a healthy co-twin of an affected twin (not recorded which).

V and J are TRBV3-1 and TRBJ2-1; TCRdb outputs TRBD1, but without DNA this stays unchecked. The CDR3 totals 16 residues. Germline V gene lookup returns CDR1 LGHDT and CDR2 YNNKEL (reference sequence). This CDR3 reads CASTRRQGFVYNEQFF.

The rearrangement joins TRBV6-5 to TRBJ1-5; checking the TCRdb D call of TRBD1 is not possible without DNA. CDR1 and CDR2 (germline): MNHEY, SVGAGI. This CDR3 comprises 16 residues. This chain's CDR3 is CASSYGGADSNQPQHF.

The J gene is TRBJ2-5, the V gene TRBV20-1; the TRBD2 assignment by TCRdb is unverifiable without DNA. From germline, CDR1 is DFQATT and CDR2 SNEGSKA (reference sequence). The CDR3 has 17 residues. The CDR3 loop is CSALRLAGGPYVGTQYF.

V usage is TRBV30 and J usage is TRBJ1-4. CDR3 size: 11 residues. Germline loops: CDR1 GTSNPN, CDR2 SVGIG (reference sequence). The CDR3 is CAWTPGEKLFF.

The rearrangement uses TRBV28 and TRBJ2-1; TCRdb lists TRBD1, though no DNA is available to test this call. CDR1 is MDHEN, CDR2 SYDVKM, per germline. The CDR3 is 18 amino acids. The CDR3 protein is CASSLSGTGALSYNEQFF.

The rearrangement links TRBV7-9 to TRBJ2-2; as DNA is missing, the TRBD2 call by TCRdb cannot be tested. Germline V CDR1 and CDR2: SEHNR, FQNEAQ (reference sequence). This CDR3 is 17 amino acids long. This chain's CDR3 is CASSLRSSRVNTGELFF.

This sequence joins TRBV20-1 and TRBJ1-6; TCRdb's assignment of TRBD1 cannot be checked, as there is no DNA. CDR1 and CDR2 (germline): DFQATT, SNEGSKA (reference sequence). The CDR3 covers 16 residues. The CDR3 region is CSARDDGSSYNSPLHF.

The chain carries TRBV5-1 and TRBJ2-7; the D call from TCRdb, TRBD1, cannot be confirmed without DNA. This CDR3 contains 15 residues. Germline V CDR1 and CDR2: SGHRS, YFSETQ. The CDR3 loop reads CASSLVTGQTYEQYF. The full variable domain, its missing parts supplied by reference TRBV5-1 and TRBJ2-7, is KAGVTQTPRYLIKTRGQQVTLSCSPISGHRSVSWYQQTPGQGLQFLFEYFSETQRNKGNFPGRFSGRQFSNSRSEMNVSTLELGDSALYLCASSLVTGQTYEQYFGPGTRLTVT.

The chain has TRBV5-1 and TRBJ1-2. The CDR3 is 13 residues long. Germline CDR1 is SGHRS and CDR2 is YFSETQ. CDR3 region: CASSSNGDYGYTF.

J is TRBJ2-3 and V is TRBV6-1. This CDR3 spans 15 amino acids. Germline V gives CDR1 MNHNS, CDR2 SASEGT. CDR3: CASSRSGKGTDTQYF.

This chain connects TRBV6-6 to TRBJ1-1. Germline V gene data show CDR1 as MNHNY and CDR2 as SVGAGI (reference sequence). This CDR3 region has 11 residues. The CDR3 sequence is CASSYKGEAFF.

The rearrangement uses TRBV27 and TRBJ2-1; the TCRdb call, TRBD1, lacks DNA for checking. CDR3 length equals 17 residues. Germline CDR1 and CDR2: MNHEY and SMNVEV (reference sequence). This CDR3 reads CASSLPHPRGQWNEQFF.

CDR3 sequence: CASSPGGASSYNEQFF. The J gene is TRBJ2-1, the V gene TRBV7-3; TCRdb returns TRBD1, unconfirmable since there is no DNA. Per germline, CDR1 SGHTA and CDR2 FQGTGA. The CDR3 consists of 16 residues.

The gene calls are TRBV20-1 and TRBJ2-2; the D call of TRBD1 rests on TCRdb alone, since no DNA is present to check it. The CDR3 length is 15 residues. Germline V CDR1 and CDR2: DFQATT, SNEGSKA (reference sequence). The CDR3 here is CSGSLQGRSTGELFF.

The genes are TRBV18 and TRBJ2-5; TCRdb lists TRBD2, though no DNA is available to test this call. CDR3 length: 17 amino acids. Germline V gene data show CDR1 as KGHSH and CDR2 as LQKENI. This CDR3 reads CASSPSSGRGPQETQYF.

The J gene is TRBJ2-3, the V gene TRBV20-1. Germline values: CDR1 DFQATT, CDR2 SNEGSKA (reference sequence). CDR3 length: 11 amino acids. The CDR3 loop reads CSATPGDTQYF.

V gene TRBV4-1 combines with J gene TRBJ1-1. Per the germline V gene, CDR1 is MGHRA and CDR2 is YSYEKL. The CDR3 loop spans 15 amino acids. CDR3 sequence reads: CASSQVSDRNTEAFF.

The genes are TRBV6-5 and TRBJ1-1. CDR1 and CDR2 from the germline V gene are MNHEY and SVGAGI. The CDR3 consists of 12 residues. The CDR3 is CASSAANTEAFF.

The CDR3 loop reads CASSGSRGPQETQYF. J is TRBJ2-5 and V is TRBV9; as DNA is missing, the TRBD1 call by TCRdb cannot be tested. Germline V gene data show CDR1 as SGDLS and CDR2 as YYNGEE. The length of the CDR3 is 15 residues.

The chain joins TRBV7-9 to TRBJ2-1. Germline CDR1 is SEHNR and CDR2 is FQNEAQ (reference sequence). CDR3 length: 13 residues. The CDR3 is CASSLEGRDEQFF.

The chain recombines TRBV7-2 with TRBJ2-1; the TRBD1 assignment by TCRdb is unverifiable without DNA. The CDR3 has 14 amino acids. The germline V gene encodes CDR1 SGHTA and CDR2 FQGNSA. The CDR3 sequence is CASSPLGGSNEQFF.